The text below deals with one T cell receptor (beta chain). Its antigen remains unknown. The PCR used 60 Vbeta and 13 Jbeta primers. The authors' processing: Approximately 9.9 million shared chains were among the about 80 million unique TCR beta chains that a later analysis counted. Data came from immunoSEQ multiplex PCR; TCRdb stores just in-frame clones and leaves some out. D and trimming come from the DNA, and the V and J calls and clone size come from that table. The sample yields roughly 200,000 clones, over 70% seen once. This CDR3 has 14 amino acids. Germline V gives CDR1 SGHDT, CDR2 YYEEEE. V was pared by 2 bases and J by 5 bases, with 13 bases between. The source of the sample is a study of cytomegalovirus exposure and HLA in healthy donors. The overall study: Assignment to the Caucasian-associated ancestry cluster applied to more than 75% of the 350 to 500 genotyped donors. Study-wide points: A later analysis showed that HLA-associated TCR beta chains had undergone more clonal expansion than equally common others. One later analysis reportedly identified an Asian-associated ancestry cluster that showed fewer N-insertions than the roughly 620-donor mean.

The clonotype was recovered from a middle-aged man in good health and CMV-seronegative. The V call is TRBV5-6, the J call TRBJ2-5; perhaps TRBD1 as D (5 bases). Sequenced material: PBMCs. The CDR3 loop is CASSLKAGLETQYF. CDR3 bases: TGTGCCAGCAGCTTAAAGGCAGGGCTGGAGACCCAGTACTTC.